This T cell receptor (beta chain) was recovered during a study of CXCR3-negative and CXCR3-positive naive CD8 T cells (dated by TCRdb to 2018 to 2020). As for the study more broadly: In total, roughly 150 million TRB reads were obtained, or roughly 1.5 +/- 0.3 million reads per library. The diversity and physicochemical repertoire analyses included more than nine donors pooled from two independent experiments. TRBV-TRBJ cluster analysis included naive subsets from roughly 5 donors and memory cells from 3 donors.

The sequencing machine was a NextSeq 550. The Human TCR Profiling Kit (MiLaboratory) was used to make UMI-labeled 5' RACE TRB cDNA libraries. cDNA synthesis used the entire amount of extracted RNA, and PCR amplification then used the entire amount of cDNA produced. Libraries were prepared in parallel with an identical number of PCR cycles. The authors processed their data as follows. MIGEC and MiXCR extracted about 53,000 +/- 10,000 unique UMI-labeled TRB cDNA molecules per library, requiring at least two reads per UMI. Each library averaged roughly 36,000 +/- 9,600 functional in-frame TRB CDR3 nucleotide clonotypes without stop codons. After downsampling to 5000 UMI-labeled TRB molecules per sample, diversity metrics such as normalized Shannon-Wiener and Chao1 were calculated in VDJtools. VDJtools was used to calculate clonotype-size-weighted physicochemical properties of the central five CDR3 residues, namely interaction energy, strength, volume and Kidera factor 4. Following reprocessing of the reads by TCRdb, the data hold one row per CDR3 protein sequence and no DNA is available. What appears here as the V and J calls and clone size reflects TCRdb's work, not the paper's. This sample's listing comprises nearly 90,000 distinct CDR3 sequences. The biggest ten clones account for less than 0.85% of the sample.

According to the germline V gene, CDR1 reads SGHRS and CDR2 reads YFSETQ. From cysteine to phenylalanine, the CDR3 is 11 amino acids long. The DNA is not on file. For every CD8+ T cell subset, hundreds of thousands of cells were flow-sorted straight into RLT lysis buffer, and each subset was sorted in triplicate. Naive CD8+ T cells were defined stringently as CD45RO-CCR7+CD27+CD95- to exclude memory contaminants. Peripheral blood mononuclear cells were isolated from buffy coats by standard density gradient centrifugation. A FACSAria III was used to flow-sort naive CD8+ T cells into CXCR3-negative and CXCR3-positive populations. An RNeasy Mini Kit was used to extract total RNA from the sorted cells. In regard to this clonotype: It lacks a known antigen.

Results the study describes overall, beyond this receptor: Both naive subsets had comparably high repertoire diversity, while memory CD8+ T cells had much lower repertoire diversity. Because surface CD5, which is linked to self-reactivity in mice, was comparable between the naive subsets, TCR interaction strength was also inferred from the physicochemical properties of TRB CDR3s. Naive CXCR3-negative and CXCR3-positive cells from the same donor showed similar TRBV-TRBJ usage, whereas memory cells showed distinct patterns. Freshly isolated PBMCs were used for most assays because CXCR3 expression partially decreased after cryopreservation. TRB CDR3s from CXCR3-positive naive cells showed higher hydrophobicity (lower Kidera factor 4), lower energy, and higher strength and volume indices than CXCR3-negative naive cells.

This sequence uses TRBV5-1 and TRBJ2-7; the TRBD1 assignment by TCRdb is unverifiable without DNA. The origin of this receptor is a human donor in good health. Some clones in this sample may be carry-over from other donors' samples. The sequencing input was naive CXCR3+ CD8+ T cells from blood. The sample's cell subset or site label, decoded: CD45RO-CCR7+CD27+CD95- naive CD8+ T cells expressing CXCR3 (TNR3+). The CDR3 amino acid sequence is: CASRQGKEQYF.